This T cell receptor beta chain stems from a study of T cell responses to AZD1222 COVID-19 vaccine. General study results and limits: The donors showed a predominance of white British ancestry and of females, with possible underestimation of clonal diversity. The reported proportion of spike-specific TCRs targeting unmutated variant regions was nearly half. Baseline testing showed seropositivity in only 6 or 7 AZD1222 recipients.

Germline V gene lookup returns CDR1 SGHTA and CDR2 FQGNSA. CDR3 length: 18 amino acids. V was pared by 2 bases and J by 2 bases, with 10 bases of the junction left unmatched. Regarding this clone: Its antigen is not known.

Recipients boosted at about 4 weeks or about 12 weeks are pooled. The table came from immunoSEQ multiplex PCR; TCRdb's copy has only in-frame clones and leaves some out. The sample carries some 150,000 clones, about 93% recorded once. The specimen comprised peripheral blood, sampled 28 days after the second AZD1222 dose. This sequence was found in an adult who received the AZD1222 COVID-19 vaccine. The rearrangement uses TRBV7-2 and TRBJ2-3; the match to TRBD2 covers 10 bases. The CDR3 reads CASSLRAIAGGLTDTQYF. The CDR3 DNA is TGTGCCAGCAGCTTAAGGGCTATAGCGGGAGGACTCACAGATACGCAGTATTTT.